The next 21 T cell receptor beta chains were all read from a single sample in a study of CD8 T cells in Susac syndrome. Reverse transcription used about 0.45 to 1 ug RNA and random hexamers. TCRdb reprocessed the immunoSEQ multiplex PCR reads with MiXCR, giving one entry per CDR3 protein. Altogether about 280,000 distinct CDR3 sequences are present, roughly 85% being singletons, with the ten largest covering over 0.095%. Sequencing input: CD8+ T cells from PBMCs. The receptor set was obtained from a human donor with multiple sclerosis.

This sequence joins TRBV6-1 and TRBJ1-2; D is unclear. The CDR3 has 13 amino acids. CDR1 and CDR2 (germline): MNHNS, SASEGT. Trimming stripped 6 bases from V and 3 bases from J, with 11 bases between. The CDR3 sequence: CASRDIRDYGYTF. CDR3 bases: TGTGCCAGCAGGGATATTAGGGACTATGGCTACACCTTC.

The rearrangement links TRBV6-5 to TRBJ2-5; D is ambiguous. Germline V gene data show CDR1 as MNHEY and CDR2 as SVGAGI. Trimming took off 2 bases at V and 0 bases at J, with 13 bases between the two ends. CDR3 length: 16 residues. The CDR3 protein is CASSYDPVGYQETQYF. The CDR3 DNA reads as TGTGCCAGCAGTTACGATCCGGTTGGGTACCAAGAGACCCAGTACTTC.

The V call is TRBV27, the J call TRBJ1-2; D is ambiguous. This CDR3 comprises 13 residues. The V gene's germline CDR1 is MNHEY and CDR2 SMNVEV (reference sequence). Deletions cut 0 bases from V and 8 bases from J, with 10 bases between. This chain's CDR3 is CASSLSPREGYTF. The CDR3 DNA reads as TGTGCCAGCAGTTTATCGCCAAGAGAGGGCTACACCTTC.

The V and J genes are TRBV28 and TRBJ1-5; D not resolved. The CDR3 is made up of 13 amino acids. Trimming removed 7 bases at V and 4 bases at J, with 11 bases between. The germline V gene encodes CDR1 MDHEN and CDR2 SYDVKM. For the CDR3, the DNA is TGTGCCAGCAATTTGGGGATTAATCAGCCCCAGCATTTT. This gives the protein CASNLGINQPQHF. The variable domain in full, with the rest retrieved from reference TRBV28 and TRBJ1-5, is DVKVTQSSRYLVKRTGEKVFLECVQDMDHENMFWYRQDPGLGLRLIYFSYDVKMKEKGDIPEGYSVSREKKERFSLILESASTNQTSMYLCASNLGINQPQHFGDGTRLSIL.

The chain uses TRBV21-1 and TRBJ2-7. TRBV21-1 is a pseudogene. The CDR3 has 13 residues. CDR3 DNA: TGTGCCACCGGTCAATTGGCAGCCTACGAGCAGTACTTC. It is translated as CATGQLAAYEQYF.

The rearrangement joins TRBV5-1 to TRBJ1-2; tentatively, D is TRBD1 (6 bases). V shed 0 bases and J shed 3 bases, with 12 bases lying between them. CDR1 and CDR2 (germline): SGHRS, YFSETQ. The CDR3 runs 15 residues. Here the CDR3 reads CASSLVSTGDYGYTF. The DNA of the CDR3 is TGCGCCAGCAGCTTGGTATCGACAGGAGACTATGGCTACACCTTC.

This clonotype was recorded a few times. The chain has TRBV6-1 and TRBJ2-3; 11 bases are a match to TRBD2. There are 16 residues in the CDR3. With 6 bases clipped from V and 2 bases from J, the junction kept 7 bases outside the gene matches. CDR1 is MNHNS and CDR2 is SASEGT in the germline V gene. CDR3 DNA sequence: TGTGCCAGCAGACTAGCGGGAGAGGGATTCACAGATACGCAGTATTTT. Translating gives CASRLAGEGFTDTQYF.

The rearrangement links TRBV11-2 to TRBJ1-1; D uncertain. The V end was cut by 0 bases, the J end by 6 bases, with 11 bases between. Germline V CDR1 and CDR2: SGHAT, FQNNGV. The CDR3 sequence is 14 residues long. The CDR3 loop is CASSLDHPNAEAFF. The CDR3 DNA reads as TGTGCCAGCAGCTTAGATCACCCAAACGCTGAAGCTTTCTTT.

V is TRBV6-6 and J is TRBJ2-7; D is unresolved. There are 16 residues in the CDR3. The ends were cut back, 0 bases at V and 5 bases at J, with 17 bases in the middle. The V gene's germline CDR1 is MNHNY and CDR2 SVGAGI (reference sequence). The CDR3 DNA reads TGTGCCAGCAGTTACTCGGACGGCTCACCACCCAACGAGCAGTACTTC. It translates to CASSYSDGSPPNEQYF.

This chain joins TRBV6-5 and TRBJ2-2, with 7 bases that match TRBD2. With V trimmed by 0 bases and J by 6 bases, 1 base remained unmatched. CDR1 is MNHEY and CDR2 is SVGAGI in the germline V gene. This CDR3 has 14 amino acids. The CDR3 DNA follows: TGTGCCAGCAGTTACTCGGGAGGGGCCGGGGAGCTGTTTTTT. This codes for CASSYSGGAGELFF.

V and J are TRBV27 and TRBJ1-1; maybe TRBD1 (5 bases). The CDR3 runs 15 residues. Germline CDR1 is MNHEY and CDR2 is SMNVEV (reference sequence). V was trimmed by 5 bases and J by 6 bases, leaving 19 bases between them. CDR3 sequence (DNA): TGTGCCAGCAGTCCTTCTGCCGGGGCCGGGGCTGAAGCTTTCTTT. The encoded protein is CASSPSAGAGAEAFF.

The V gene is TRBV20-1, the J gene TRBJ2-7; the D gene could be TRBD1 or TRBD2 (5 bases each). Trimming cost V 0 bases and J 0 bases, with 12 bases left between them. CDR3 length: 15 residues. Germline lookup yields CDR1 DFQATT and CDR2 SNEGSKA (reference sequence). The CDR3 DNA follows: TGCAGTGCTAGAGATCGGGGCAGGACCTCCTACGAGCAGTACTTC. Residues: CSARDRGRTSYEQYF.

The chain joins TRBV12-3 or TRBV12-4 to TRBJ2-1, with D hard to call. Trimming stripped 3 bases from V and 9 bases from J, with 24 bases between. This CDR3 is built from 17 residues. DNA for the CDR3: TGTGCCAGCAGTTTTTCGAGTTCCCTGGGGTATAGGGCTGAGCAGTTCTTC. This codes for CASSFSSSLGYRAEQFF.

This chain uses TRBV5-1 with TRBJ2-5; 7 bases are a match to TRBD2. CDR1 is SGHRS, CDR2 YFSETQ, per germline. Unmatched junction bases numbered 14, after V lost 0 bases and J lost 9 bases. The CDR3 consists of 16 residues. CDR3 residues: CASSLAETSSSLAQYF. In DNA form, the CDR3 reads TGCGCCAGCAGCTTGGCCGAGACTAGCTCCTCCTTGGCCCAGTACTTC. Full variable domain (outside the CDR3, taken from reference TRBV5-1 and TRBJ2-5): KAGVTQTPRYLIKTRGQQVTLSCSPISGHRSVSWYQQTPGQGLQFLFEYFSETQRNKGNFPGRFSGRQFSNSRSEMNVSTLELGDSALYLCASSLAETSSSLAQYFGPGTRLLVL.

The chain carries TRBV4-1 and TRBJ1-1, with D tentatively TRBD1 (5 bases). With 4 bases removed from V and 4 bases from J, the gap between germline ends came to 16 bases. The CDR3 consists of 15 residues. Germline values: CDR1 MGHRA, CDR2 YSYEKL. CDR3 sequence (DNA): TGCGCCAGCAGCCCGAGCCAGGGCGGTTCCACTGAAGCTTTCTTT. Translation gives CASSPSQGGSTEAFF.

The chain joins TRBV5-1 to TRBJ2-1, with 10 bases identical to TRBD2. This CDR3 has 16 residues. Trimming cost V 6 bases and J 6 bases; bases outside gene matches: 12. In germline, CDR1 is SGHRS, CDR2 YFSETQ. The DNA for the CDR3 is TGCGCCAGCAACCCCCCTCCGGGACTAGCGCCCAATGAGCAGTTCTTC. Translated, it gives CASNPPPGLAPNEQFF.

J is TRBJ2-3 and V is TRBV2; D is perhaps TRBD2 (6 bases). The germline V and J ends were trimmed by 10 bases and 0 bases, with 20 bases remaining between them. CDR3 length equals 16 residues. Germline values: CDR1 SNHLY, CDR2 FYNNEI. The CDR3 nucleotides read TGTGCCACCGGGAGCCTGGCGGTGTCGAGCACAGATACGCAGTATTTT. This translates into CATGSLAVSSTDTQYF. The whole variable domain, filled in from reference TRBV2 and TRBJ2-3, reads EPEVTQTPSHQVTQMGQEVILRCVPISNHLYFYWYRQILGQKVEFLVSFYNNEISEKSEIFDDQFSVERPDGSNFTLKIRSTKLEDSAMYFCATGSLAVSSTDTQYFGPGTRLTVL.

J is TRBJ2-1 and V is TRBV7-2; 9 bases agree with TRBD2. Germline-derived CDR1 and CDR2 are SGHTA and FQGNSA. This CDR3 contains 14 residues. J lost 8 bases, V lost 3 bases, and 5 bases had no gene match. This CDR3 is CASSFGLARDEQFF. The CDR3 nucleotides are TGTGCCAGCAGCTTCGGACTAGCGAGGGATGAGCAGTTCTTC.

This rearrangement joins TRBV6-1 to TRBJ1-6; TRBD1 aligns across 9 bases. Trimming cost V 10 bases and J 6 bases; bases outside gene matches: 13. This CDR3 comprises 16 residues. Looked up from germline, CDR1 is MNHNS and CDR2 is SASEGT. The CDR3 protein is CATADRGDLSNSPLHF. CDR3 bases: TGTGCCACTGCGGACAGGGGAGATCTTAGTAATTCACCCCTCCACTTT.

The chain is built from TRBV6-6 and TRBJ1-1; D remains ambiguous. The CDR3 runs to 14 residues. The germline V gene encodes CDR1 MNHNY and CDR2 SVGAGI (reference sequence). Deletions cut 4 bases from V and 4 bases from J, with 13 bases between. This CDR3 reads CASSWADPGTEAFF. Written as DNA, the CDR3 is TGTGCCAGCAGTTGGGCTGACCCGGGCACTGAAGCTTTCTTT.

This clonotype has only one observation. The V gene is TRBV29-1, the J gene TRBJ2-5, with a possible D match to TRBD2 (6 bases). The germline V gene has CDR1 SQVTM and CDR2 ANQGSEA. Trimming left V 5 bases short and J 4 bases short, with 20 bases between. CDR3 length: 15 amino acids. The CDR3 bases are TGCAGCGTTACCAAACGGGAGTTTCGAGCAGAGACCCAGTACTTC. It codes for CSVTKREFRAETQYF.